Following are 23 T cell receptor beta chains from one sample sequenced in a study of T cell responses to AZD1222 COVID-19 vaccine. Here immunoSEQ multiplex PCR was the method, and the copy in TCRdb shows in-frame clones only, minus some. The sample records about 88,000 clones, about nine tenths being singletons. Sample: peripheral blood, taken 28 days after the second AZD1222 dose. The receptors originated from an adult who received the AZD1222 COVID-19 vaccine.

This chain uses TRBV2 with TRBJ1-1; perhaps TRBD1 as D (6 bases). Germline values: CDR1 SNHLY, CDR2 FYNNEI. The V and J ends lost 4 bases and 7 bases respectively, with 19 bases between them. CDR3 size: 15 residues. CDR3 in amino acids: CASSVMVRGGNEAFF. The CDR3 DNA is TGTGCCAGCAGTGTGATGGTTAGAGGGGGTAATGAAGCTTTCTTT. Looking up the rest from reference TRBV2 and TRBJ1-1 gives the full variable domain: EPEVTQTPSHQVTQMGQEVILRCVPISNHLYFYWYRQILGQKVEFLVSFYNNEISEKSEIFDDQFSVERPDGSNFTLKIRSTKLEDSAMYFCASSVMVRGGNEAFFGQGTRLTVV.

The V gene is TRBV4-3, the J gene TRBJ2-2; D gene unclear. CDR1 is LGHNA, CDR2 YSLEER, per germline. Trimming left V 3 bases short and J 0 bases short, with 8 bases between. The CDR3 loop spans 15 amino acids. The CDR3 coding sequence is TGCGCCAGCAGCCAGGACGGAGCGAACACCGGGGAGCTGTTTTTT. Translated, it gives CASSQDGANTGELFF.

The rearrangement uses TRBV28 and TRBJ1-2; a weak D match, TRBD1 (5 bases). The CDR3 contains 14 residues. Looked up from germline, CDR1 is MDHEN and CDR2 is SYDVKM. V gave up 3 bases and J gave up 4 bases, with 12 bases separating them. The CDR3 bases are TGTGCCAGCAGTTTGCTAGTGGGGGGCTATGGCTACACCTTC. Translating it yields CASSLLVGGYGYTF.

There are a few counts of this clone. The chain carries TRBV19 and TRBJ1-1; tentatively, D is TRBD1 (6 bases). CDR3 length equals 12 residues. V was shortened by 10 bases and J by 1 base, with 10 bases between the two germline ends. Germline lookup yields CDR1 LNHDA and CDR2 SQIVND (reference sequence). CDR3 nucleotide sequence: TGTGCCACATACAGGGCGAACACTGAAGCTTTCTTT. Protein product: CATYRANTEAFF.

The chain uses TRBV3-1 (or the pseudogene TRBV3-2) and TRBJ1-5, with unresolved D. Between the trimmed V and J ends, which lost 5 bases and 7 bases, there was a span of 18 bases. CDR1 and CDR2 from the germline V gene are LGHDT and YNNKEL (reference sequence). The CDR3 extends over 15 amino acids. CDR3 in amino acids: CASSSVGGSGQPQHF. The CDR3, as DNA: TGTGCCAGCAGCTCCGTGGGCGGGAGCGGCCAGCCCCAGCATTTT.

This chain uses TRBV3-1 (or the pseudogene TRBV3-2) with TRBJ1-6; a weak D match, TRBD1 (6 bases). The CDR3 is 12 residues long. Germline CDR1 and CDR2: LGHDT and YNNKEL (reference sequence). V lost 6 bases, J lost 8 bases, and 8 bases lay in between. For the CDR3, the DNA is TGTGCCAGCAGGAACAGGGATTCACCCCTCCACTTT. Its translation: CASRNRDSPLHF.

V and J are TRBV10-3 and TRBJ1-1; unclear D gene. The CDR3 has 13 amino acids. Trimming pared 3 bases from V and 4 bases from J, leaving 9 bases between. Germline CDR1 and CDR2: ENHRY and SYGVKD. In DNA, the CDR3 is TGTGCCATCAGTGATCGCGGCGCCACTGAAGCTTTCTTT. This codes for CAISDRGATEAFF.

This sequence joins TRBV27 and TRBJ1-2; D not certain. The germline V gene encodes CDR1 MNHEY and CDR2 SMNVEV (reference sequence). The V end was cut by 3 bases, the J end by 8 bases, with 22 bases between. The CDR3 extends over 16 amino acids. In DNA form, the CDR3 reads TGTGCCAGCAGTTTGGAGGCAGCTCTAGATCTAGGAGGCTACACCTTC. It translates to CASSLEAALDLGGYTF.

This chain links TRBV28 with TRBJ2-7; TRBD2 agrees at 7 bases. The junction had 13 bases not matched to a gene; V was cut back by 8 bases and J by 3 bases. This CDR3 contains 15 residues. The germline V gene has CDR1 MDHEN and CDR2 SYDVKM. CDR3 DNA sequence: TGTGCCAGCCCGAGGAGTGGCGGGAGAGACTACGAGCAGTACTTC. Translating gives CASPRSGGRDYEQYF. Drawing the rest from reference TRBV28 and TRBJ2-7, the complete variable domain is DVKVTQSSRYLVKRTGEKVFLECVQDMDHENMFWYRQDPGLGLRLIYFSYDVKMKEKGDIPEGYSVSREKKERFSLILESASTNQTSMYLCASPRSGGRDYEQYFGPGTRLTVT.

V and J are TRBV10-3 and TRBJ2-5; no reliable D call. The CDR3 loop spans 14 amino acids. V was clipped by 5 bases and J by 2 bases, with 12 bases between them. Germline V gene lookup returns CDR1 ENHRY and CDR2 SYGVKD. As DNA, the CDR3 is TGTGCCATCAGTCGCCCCGGGCCTCAAGAGACCCAGTACTTC. Translating it yields CAISRPGPQETQYF.

The V and J genes are TRBV5-4 and TRBJ2-7, with D possibly TRBD2 on 6 matching bases. The germline V and J ends were trimmed by 4 bases and 5 bases, with 16 bases remaining between them. This CDR3 is built from 14 residues. CDR1 is SGHNT and CDR2 is YYREEE in the germline V gene (reference sequence). This CDR3 reads CASSRGVGPDEQYF. The CDR3 DNA reads as TGTGCCAGCAGCCGCGGGGTGGGGCCCGACGAGCAGTACTTC. Filled out from reference TRBV5-4 and TRBJ2-7, the complete variable domain reads ETGVTQSPTHLIKTRGQQVTLRCSSQSGHNTVSWYQQALGQGPQFIFQYYREEENGRGNFPPRFSGLQFPNYSSELNVNALELDDSALYLCASSRGVGPDEQYFGPGTRLTVT.

This chain connects TRBV25-1 to TRBJ2-1; TRBD2 agrees at 13 bases. The V gene end was trimmed by 3 bases and the J gene end by 8 bases; junction bases not matched to a gene: 10. The CDR3 sequence is 17 residues long. The germline gives CDR1 MGHDK, CDR2 SYGVNS. The CDR3 sequence is CASSDSVGTSGVDEQFF. The CDR3 nucleotides are TGTGCCAGCAGTGATTCGGTAGGGACTAGCGGGGTAGATGAGCAGTTCTTC.

This chain connects TRBV18 to TRBJ1-2; D is perhaps TRBD1 (5 bases). Per the germline V gene, CDR1 is KGHSH and CDR2 is LQKENI. This CDR3 has 13 residues. The V end was cut by 10 bases, the J end by 3 bases, with 15 bases between. The CDR3 sequence is CATRGGAHYGYTF. In DNA, the CDR3 is TGTGCCACCCGAGGAGGGGCCCACTATGGCTACACCTTC.

This clone showed up just once. This chain connects TRBV5-6 to TRBJ1-5; TRBD1 matches at 8 bases. CDR1 SGHDT and CDR2 YYEEEE come from the germline V gene. This CDR3 spans 15 amino acids. V shed 4 bases, J shed 5 bases, and the junction held 8 bases outside the gene matches. Here the CDR3 reads CASSRWTGSYQPQHF. Here the CDR3 DNA reads TGTGCCAGCAGCCGCTGGACAGGGTCGTATCAGCCCCAGCATTTT.

The chain uses TRBV3-1 (or the pseudogene TRBV3-2) and TRBJ1-6; no reliable D call. Germline loops: CDR1 LGHDT, CDR2 YNNKEL (reference sequence). V was clipped by 1 base and J by 9 bases, with 19 bases between them. There are 17 residues in the CDR3. DNA of the CDR3: TGTGCCAGCAGCCAAGCTGTAGAGGGCAGGAAAGGTTCACCCCTCCACTTT. This translates into CASSQAVEGRKGSPLHF.

The chain recombines TRBV9 with TRBJ1-4; D call uncertain. CDR3 size: 16 residues. V was shortened by 0 bases and J by 1 base, with 10 bases between the two germline ends. Germline assignment: CDR1 SGDLS and CDR2 YYNGEE. The CDR3 is CASSVGPAETNEKLFF. The DNA of the CDR3 is TGTGCCAGCAGCGTAGGCCCGGCAGAAACTAATGAAAAACTGTTTTTT.

This chain connects TRBV9 to TRBJ1-2; D perhaps matches TRBD1 (6 bases). The CDR3 length is 13 residues. Per germline, CDR1 SGDLS and CDR2 YYNGEE. Trimming took 1 base from V and 5 from J, leaving 9 bases between them. The CDR3 region is CASSVRTVYGYTF. For the CDR3, the DNA is TGTGCCAGCAGCGTAAGGACAGTTTATGGCTACACCTTC.

This sequence joins TRBV30 and TRBJ1-2, with D hard to call. This CDR3 has 12 amino acids. Trimming removed 0 bases at V and 4 bases at J, with 6 bases between. Looked up from germline, CDR1 is GTSNPN and CDR2 is SVGIG (reference sequence). CDR3: CAWSVGTYGYTF. The CDR3 nucleotides read TGTGCCTGGAGTGTGGGTACCTATGGCTACACCTTC.

The chain uses TRBV19 and TRBJ1-6; no clear D. Germline V gene data show CDR1 as LNHDA and CDR2 as SQIVND (reference sequence). V lost 3 bases and J lost 7, with 16 bases in between. The CDR3 length is 16 residues. The CDR3 sequence: CASSIVPSVPNSPLHF. CDR3 DNA sequence: TGTGCCAGTAGTATCGTCCCATCGGTCCCAAATTCACCCCTCCACTTT.

This clone was observed a single time. The gene calls are TRBV10-3 and TRBJ2-3, with D maybe TRBD1 (5 bases). Per germline, CDR1 ENHRY and CDR2 SYGVKD. Trimming pared 10 bases from V and 1 base from J, leaving 15 bases between. This CDR3 has 14 amino acids. Written as DNA, the CDR3 is TGTGCCACCAAGGGGCCGGTTGGCACAGATACGCAGTATTTT. Amino acid sequence: CATKGPVGTDTQYF.

The CDR3 DNA sequence: TGTGCCAGCAGTGAACCGTTCTACTCCTACGAGCAGTACTTC. This encodes CASSEPFYSYEQYF. The V call is TRBV6-1, the J call TRBJ2-7; D ambiguous. V was trimmed by 2 bases and J by 0 bases, leaving 8 bases between them. In germline, CDR1 is MNHNS, CDR2 SASEGT. The CDR3 consists of 14 residues.

In nucleotides, the CDR3 is TGTGCCACCAGTGATAGGGGGGACAGGGTCTCTGGGGCCAACGTCCTGACTTTC. Its protein product is CATSDRGDRVSGANVLTF. This chain uses TRBV24-1 with TRBJ2-6; 9 bases agree with TRBD1. The CDR3 has 18 amino acids. V lost 3 bases to trimming and J lost 0 bases; unmatched junction nucleotides: 5. CDR1 and CDR2 from the germline V gene are KGHDR and SFDVKD.

The J gene is TRBJ1-1, the V gene TRBV28, with 9 bases that match TRBD1. The germline V gene encodes CDR1 MDHEN and CDR2 SYDVKM. V was clipped by 2 bases and J by 3 bases; unmatched bases: 1. The CDR3 is 14 amino acids. Here the CDR3 reads CASSLTGGDTEAFF. CDR3 bases: TGTGCCAGCAGTTTAACAGGGGGCGACACTGAAGCTTTCTTT.